This T cell receptor (beta chain) is from a study of identifying expanded T cells in peripheral blood. Study-wide results and limits: Differentially abundant clones: 0.95 to 1.5 between replicates, roughly 16 at around 14 days, under 25 at four. Variance in clone template counts between roughly 2-week samples significantly increased with total template count across all healthy donors.

TCRdb's table, derived via immunoSEQ multiplex PCR, lists solely in-frame clones and lacks some. The sample carries roughly 78,000 clones, 90% recorded once. CDR1 is LGHNA and CDR2 is YSLEER in the germline V gene. This CDR3 comprises 15 residues. Trimming stripped 4 bases from V and 0 bases from J, with 11 bases between. On this clone itself: What it recognizes is unknown.

No infections or other immune events were documented during collection. The V call is TRBV4-3, the J call TRBJ2-3; D is perhaps TRBD1 or TRBD2 (5 bases each). The specimen sequenced was blood. The TCR sequence derives from a person aged 18-70 years in good health. The CDR3: CASSPLGASTDTQYF. The CDR3, as DNA: TGCGCCAGCAGCCCCCTCGGGGCTAGCACAGATACGCAGTATTTT.